Listed below are T cell receptor beta chains from one sample, sequenced in a study of control samples from healthy donors and cancer patients. Repertoires were generated with immunoSEQ multiplex PCR, while TCRdb's copy carries only in-frame clones and drops some. The sample yields under 60,000 clones, about 93% seen once. Specimen: PBMCs. The receptors were gathered from a woman between 50 and 59 years old with head and neck cancer. CDR3s include the opening cysteine and the closing phenylalanine or tryptophan. The D gene is left open where the match is weak. The size entry is marked missing in some rows and otherwise reads once, few, many or a size class.

J: TRBJ2-2
size: NA
D: NA
V: TRBV6-2/TRBV6-3
CDR3: CASSPSPPGPPTWAGELFF
DNA: TGTGCCAGCAGTCCGAGTCCCCCAGGGCCACCGACTTGGGCCGGGGAGCTGTTTTTT

J: TRBJ2-7
size: NA
D: TRBD2
V: TRBV2
CDR3: CASSRGTAGVEQYF
DNA: TGTGCCAGCAGTCGGGGGACGGCGGGGGTTGAGCAGTACTTC

J: TRBJ2-7
size: NA
D: NA
V: TRBV5-4
CDR3: CASRQGGSGPWDEQYF
DNA: TGTGCCAGCAGGCAGGGGGGGAGCGGCCCTTGGGACGAGCAGTACTTC

J: TRBJ2-6
size: NA
D: NA
V: TRBV2
CDR3: CASTGSGANVLTF
DNA: TGTGCCAGCACGGGCTCTGGGGCCAACGTCCTGACTTTC

J: TRBJ2-7
size: NA
D: TRBD1
V: TRBV11-3
CDR3: CASSPGPTGKGEQYF
DNA: TGTGCCAGCAGCCCAGGACCGACAGGGAAAGGCGAGCAGTACTTC

J: TRBJ2-2
size: NA
D: TRBD2
V: TRBV3-1/TRBV3-2
CDR3: CASGTTNTGELFF
DNA: TGTGCCAGTGGGACTACTAACACCGGGGAGCTGTTTTTT

J: TRBJ2-2
size: once
D: TRBD2
V: TRBV5-5
CDR3: CASSLTSGYTGELFF
DNA: TGTGCCAGCAGCTTGACTAGCGGTTACACCGGGGAGCTGTTTTTT

J: TRBJ2-3
size: NA
D: TRBD2
V: TRBV11-2
CDR3: CASRLQGLAGSTDTQYF
DNA: TGTGCCAGCAGATTGCAGGGACTAGCGGGTAGCACAGATACGCAGTATTTT

J: TRBJ2-5
size: NA
D: NA
V: TRBV10-3
CDR3: CATSPASQETQYF
DNA: TGTGCCACTTCACCGGCATCTCAAGAGACCCAGTACTTC

J: TRBJ1-2
size: few
D: NA
V: TRBV5-4
CDR3: CASSSSGAVPYGYTF
DNA: TGTGCCAGCAGCTCCTCAGGGGCTGTTCCCTATGGCTACACCTTC

J: TRBJ2-1
size: once
D: TRBD1
V: TRBV2
CDR3: CASSIDRALLNEQFF
DNA: TGTGCCAGCAGTATTGACAGGGCCCTCCTCAATGAGCAGTTCTTC

J: TRBJ1-1
size: once
D: NA
V: TRBV4-1
CDR3: CASSQRTDMNTEAFF
DNA: TGCGCCAGCAGCCAAAGGACAGACATGAACACTGAAGCTTTCTTT

J: TRBJ2-7
size: NA
D: NA
V: TRBV27
CDR3: CASSLRGSYEQYF
DNA: TGTGCCAGCAGCCTCCGAGGGAGCTACGAGCAGTACTTC

J: TRBJ2-7
size: NA
D: TRBD1
V: TRBV6-5
CDR3: CASSYLGTVPSYEQYF
DNA: TGTGCCAGCAGTTACTTGGGGACAGTACCTTCCTACGAGCAGTACTTC

J: TRBJ2-7
size: NA
D: TRBD1
V: TRBV9
CDR3: CASSVATGTGGRYEQYF
DNA: TGTGCCAGCAGCGTAGCTACGGGGACAGGGGGGAGGTACGAGCAGTACTTC

J: TRBJ1-2
size: few
D: TRBD1
V: TRBV28
CDR3: CASGLHGGGLIGYTF
DNA: TGTGCCAGCGGGCTCCACGGAGGGGGCTTAATTGGCTACACCTTC

J: TRBJ2-5
size: NA
D: TRBD1
V: TRBV30
CDR3: CAWSPRTGRETQYF
DNA: TGTGCCTGGAGTCCACGGACAGGGAGAGAGACCCAGTACTTC

J: TRBJ2-2
size: once
D: NA
V: TRBV5-1
CDR3: CASGLDRTNTGELFF
DNA: TGCGCCAGCGGACTAGACAGGACGAACACCGGGGAGCTGTTTTTT

J: TRBJ2-2
size: NA
D: TRBD2
V: TRBV13
CDR3: CASSLTSGSAGELFF
DNA: TGTGCCAGCAGCTTAACTAGCGGGAGTGCCGGGGAGCTGTTTTTT

J: TRBJ2-2
size: once
D: TRBD2
V: TRBV7-3
CDR3: CASSRGLAGNTGELFF
DNA: TGTGCCAGCAGCCGGGGACTAGCGGGTAACACCGGGGAGCTGTTTTTT

J: TRBJ2-5
size: NA
D: TRBD2
V: TRBV12-5
CDR3: CASGLPISGGAGETQYF
DNA: TGTGCTAGTGGTTTGCCGATTAGCGGGGGGGCGGGTGAGACCCAGTACTTC

J: TRBJ2-1
size: NA
D: NA
V: TRBV7-8
CDR3: CASSFQGLSNEQFF
DNA: TGTGCCAGCAGCTTTCAGGGACTGTCCAATGAGCAGTTCTTC

J: TRBJ2-7
size: NA
D: NA
V: TRBV29-1
CDR3: CSVSGNEQYF
DNA: TGCAGCGTTTCGGGGAACGAGCAGTACTTC

J: TRBJ2-3
size: NA
D: TRBD2
V: TRBV11-2
CDR3: CASSFTSGSRGTDTQYF
DNA: TGTGCCAGCAGCTTTACTAGCGGGAGTCGCGGCACAGATACGCAGTATTTT

J: TRBJ2-7
size: NA
D: NA
V: TRBV4-1
CDR3: CASSQALGDEQYF
DNA: TGCGCCAGCAGCCAAGCCCTGGGAGACGAGCAGTACTTC

J: TRBJ1-2
size: NA
D: TRBD1
V: TRBV6-5
CDR3: CASSRTGTGYGYTF
DNA: TGTGCCAGCAGTCGCACCGGGACAGGGTACGGCTACACCTTC

J: TRBJ2-7
size: NA
D: NA
V: TRBV27
CDR3: CASSFSQGSYEQYF
DNA: TGTGCCAGCAGTTTCTCCCAGGGGTCCTACGAGCAGTACTTC

J: TRBJ1-2
size: NA
D: NA
V: TRBV4-2
CDR3: CASSQVQGTNYGYTF
DNA: TGTGCCAGCAGCCAAGTGCAAGGGACTAACTATGGCTACACCTTC

J: TRBJ1-1
size: once
D: NA
V: TRBV19
CDR3: CASSIRVFPLNTEAFF
DNA: TGTGCCAGTAGTATCAGGGTGTTCCCGTTGAACACTGAAGCTTTCTTT

J: TRBJ2-2
size: NA
D: TRBD1
V: TRBV4-1
CDR3: CASSLQGTGELFF
DNA: TGCGCCAGCAGCTTACAGGGGACCGGGGAGCTGTTTTTT

J: TRBJ1-5
size: NA
D: NA
V: TRBV24-1
CDR3: CATSDGRPNQPQHF
DNA: TGTGCCACCAGTGACGGACGGCCCAATCAGCCCCAGCATTTT

J: TRBJ2-1
size: once
D: NA
V: TRBV27
CDR3: CASSLSGSYNEQFF
DNA: TGTGCCAGCAGTTTAAGCGGCTCCTACAATGAGCAGTTCTTC

J: TRBJ1-2
size: NA
D: NA
V: TRBV7-3
CDR3: CASSSLWGRPNYGYTF
DNA: TGTGCCAGCAGCTCCCTTTGGGGGAGACCCAACTATGGCTACACCTTC

J: TRBJ1-1
size: NA
D: NA
V: TRBV5-8
CDR3: CASRVPGQRNTEAFF
DNA: TGTGCCAGCAGGGTCCCGGGACAAAGGAACACTGAAGCTTTCTTT

J: TRBJ1-4
size: NA
D: NA
V: TRBV4-3
CDR3: CASSQFFNEKLFF
DNA: TGCGCCAGCAGCCAATTTTTTAATGAAAAACTGTTTTTT

J: TRBJ1-3
size: NA
D: NA
V: TRBV9
CDR3: CASSVEQRQGSSGNTIYF
DNA: TGTGCCAGCAGCGTAGAGCAACGGCAGGGGAGTTCTGGAAACACCATATATTTT

J: TRBJ2-2
size: NA
D: TRBD2
V: TRBV5-1
CDR3: CASSLAGTSGSGAGELFF
DNA: TGCGCCAGCAGCCTCGCCGGGACTAGCGGGAGCGGGGCCGGGGAGCTGTTTTTT

J: TRBJ2-1
size: NA
D: NA
V: TRBV27
CDR3: CASSLDSSYNEQFF
DNA: TGTGCCAGCAGTTTGGACAGTTCCTACAATGAGCAGTTCTTC

J: TRBJ1-4
size: NA
D: NA
V: TRBV28
CDR3: CASTTTGTYNEKLFF
DNA: TGTGCCAGCACCACTACAGGGACCTATAATGAAAAACTGTTTTTT

J: TRBJ2-1
size: NA
D: TRBD2
V: TRBV7-2
CDR3: CASSLAGGPYNEQFF
DNA: TGTGCCAGCAGTCTAGCGGGAGGGCCCTACAATGAGCAGTTCTTC

J: TRBJ1-5
size: NA
D: NA
V: TRBV28
CDR3: CASSLGPLLNQPQHF
DNA: TGTGCCAGCAGTTTAGGACCCCTCCTCAATCAGCCCCAGCATTTT

J: TRBJ2-2
size: NA
D: TRBD2
V: TRBV7-8
CDR3: CASIRSGPNTGELFF
DNA: TGTGCCAGCATCCGTAGCGGGCCGAACACCGGGGAGCTGTTTTTT

J: TRBJ1-3
size: NA
D: NA
V: TRBV10-2
CDR3: CASSESKGMSSGNTIYF
DNA: TGCGCCAGCAGTGAATCGAAAGGAATGAGCTCTGGAAACACCATATATTTT

J: TRBJ1-1
size: NA
D: NA
V: TRBV11-2
CDR3: CASSLALGVTEAFF
DNA: TGTGCCAGCAGCTTAGCCCTTGGTGTGACTGAAGCTTTCTTT

J: TRBJ2-7
size: NA
D: TRBD1
V: TRBV28
CDR3: CASSGGQGRGGSFHEQYF
DNA: TGTGCCAGCAGTGGGGGACAGGGACGGGGCGGGAGTTTCCACGAGCAGTACTTC

J: TRBJ1-1
size: NA
D: NA
V: TRBV28
CDR3: CASSSGRGNTEAFF
DNA: TGTGCCAGCAGCTCTGGGCGGGGAAACACTGAAGCTTTCTTT

J: TRBJ2-7
size: NA
D: TRBD2
V: TRBV9
CDR3: CASSQGLAGYEQYF
DNA: TGTGCCAGCAGCCAAGGACTAGCCGGCTACGAGCAGTACTTC

J: TRBJ2-7
size: once
D: NA
V: TRBV4-2
CDR3: CASSQDLARDYEQYF
DNA: TGTGCCAGCAGCCAAGATCTGGCACGGGACTACGAGCAGTACTTC

J: TRBJ2-1
size: NA
D: NA
V: TRBV18
CDR3: CASSPPWGEQFF
DNA: TGTGCCAGCTCACCACCGTGGGGTGAGCAGTTCTTC

J: TRBJ2-1
size: NA
D: TRBD2
V: TRBV2
CDR3: CASSLGPRGRPAYNEQFF
DNA: TGTGCCAGCAGTCTCGGTCCCCGCGGGAGGCCGGCATACAATGAGCAGTTCTTC